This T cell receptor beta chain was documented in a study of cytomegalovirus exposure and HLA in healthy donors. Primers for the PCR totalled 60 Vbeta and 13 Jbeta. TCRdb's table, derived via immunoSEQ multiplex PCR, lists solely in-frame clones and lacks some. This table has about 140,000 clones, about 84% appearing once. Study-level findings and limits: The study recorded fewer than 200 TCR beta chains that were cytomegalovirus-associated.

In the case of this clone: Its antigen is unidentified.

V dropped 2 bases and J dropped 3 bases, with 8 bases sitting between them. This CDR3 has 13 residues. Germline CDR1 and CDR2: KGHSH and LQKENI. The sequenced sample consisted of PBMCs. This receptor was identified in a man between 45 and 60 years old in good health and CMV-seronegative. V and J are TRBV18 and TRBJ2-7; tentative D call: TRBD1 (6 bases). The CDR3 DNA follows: TGTGCCAGCTCACCAAACAGGGACTACGAGCAGTACTTC. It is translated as CASSPNRDYEQYF.